Described below is a single T cell receptor (beta chain) sequence and its context. The germline CDR1 and CDR2 sequences are KGHSH and LQKENI. The V gene end was trimmed by 6 bases and the J gene end by 0 bases; junction bases not matched to a gene: 4. The CDR3 has 14 amino acids. The sample originates from a study of blood T cell repertoires in COVID-19. Measured with immunoSEQ multiplex PCR; TCRdb has only the in-frame clones, and not every one. The sample gives about 150,000 clones, just under 85% of which show up once; over 25% is in the top ten. The clonotype was recovered from a woman aged 55-69 years with acute or convalescent COVID-19. Input material: peripheral blood. The chain couples TRBV18 to TRBJ2-5; 7 nucleotides agree with TRBD1. CDR3 sequence reads: CASSRGTDQETQYF. In DNA, the CDR3 is TGTGCCAGCTCGCGAGGGACAGACCAAGAGACCCAGTACTTC.